Following are 8 T cell receptor beta chains from one sample sequenced in a study of blood T cell repertoires in COVID-19. Assay: immunoSEQ multiplex PCR; the TCRdb copy retains only in-frame clones and omits some. The sample shows approximately 310,000 clones, roughly 85% of them seen only once. Sequencing was done on a sample of PBMCs or T cells enriched from blood (not recorded which). Receptors originate from a man aged 30 to 45 who had recovered from COVID-19.

J is TRBJ1-6 and V is TRBV10-3; 7 bases fit TRBD1. This CDR3 has 18 residues. The germline gives CDR1 ENHRY, CDR2 SYGVKD. J was trimmed by 7 bases and V by 4 bases; bases with no gene match: 16. The CDR3 loop is CAISVRQGGQDLNSPLHF. The CDR3 DNA follows: TGTGCCATCAGTGTTCGACAGGGAGGACAGGACTTGAATTCACCCCTCCACTTT.

The chain has TRBV10-3 and TRBJ1-2, with TRBD1 identical over 8 bases. The germline V gene encodes CDR1 ENHRY and CDR2 SYGVKD. This CDR3 region has 19 residues. Trimming removed 0 bases from V and 2 bases from J; junction bases left unmatched: 14. CDR3 residues: CAISESLILVRGRNYGYTF. For the CDR3, the DNA is TGTGCCATCAGTGAGTCGTTGATTTTGGTCAGGGGGCGCAACTATGGCTACACCTTC.

The chain couples TRBV19 to TRBJ1-5; D is possibly TRBD1 (5 bases). CDR1 is LNHDA, CDR2 SQIVND, per germline (reference sequence). The CDR3 sequence is 16 residues long. V was cut by 7 bases and J by 0 bases, with 16 bases left in between. CDR3 in amino acids: CASTAWGGVSNQPQHF. CDR3 DNA: TGTGCCAGTACCGCCTGGGGCGGAGTTAGCAATCAGCCCCAGCATTTT.

This clone was seen many times. This sequence joins TRBV5-4 and TRBJ1-1; D is uncertain. CDR1 and CDR2 from the germline V gene are SGHNT and YYREEE (reference sequence). The CDR3 has 13 residues. V lost 4 bases and J 0 bases, leaving 7 bases between the germline ends. This CDR3 is CASSAGMNTEAFF. For the CDR3, the DNA is TGTGCCAGCAGCGCCGGGATGAACACTGAAGCTTTCTTT.

The chain uses TRBV27 and TRBJ2-7; D ambiguous. The CDR3 contains 15 residues. The germline V gene has CDR1 MNHEY and CDR2 SMNVEV (reference sequence). Deletions cut 2 bases from V and 4 bases from J, with 15 bases between. CDR3 in amino acids: CASSLVPGMAYEQYF. CDR3 nucleotides: TGTGCCAGCAGTTTAGTCCCGGGTATGGCGTACGAGCAGTACTTC.

The rearrangement uses TRBV10-1 and TRBJ2-6, with 7 bases lining up with TRBD1. Germline-derived CDR1 and CDR2 are WNHNN and SYGVQD (reference sequence). After removal of 5 bases from V and 0 bases from J, the junction contained 7 bases not matched to a gene. CDR3 size: 17 residues. In DNA form, the CDR3 reads TGCGCCAGCAGTCCCGGGACAGAGTACTCTGGGGCCAACGTCCTGACTTTC. Amino acids: CASSPGTEYSGANVLTF.

The genes are TRBV27 and TRBJ2-7, with 9 bases aligning to TRBD1. V lost 8 bases to trimming and J lost 3 bases; unmatched junction nucleotides: 5. Germline-derived CDR1 and CDR2 are MNHEY and SMNVEV (reference sequence). The CDR3 is 13 residues long. The CDR3 DNA sequence: TGTGCCAGCTGGGAGGACAGGGGCTACGAGCAGTACTTC. Translation: CASWEDRGYEQYF.

V is TRBV6-5 and J is TRBJ1-2; 7 nucleotides align to TRBD1. V was pared by 6 bases and J by 3 bases, with 4 bases of the junction left unmatched. CDR3 length equals 13 residues. Per the germline V gene, CDR1 is MNHEY and CDR2 is SVGAGI. CDR3 coding DNA: TGTGCCAGCAGAACGGGACAGTACTATGGCTACACCTTC. Amino acids: CASRTGQYYGYTF.